This is a list of T cell receptor beta chains from one sample in a study of OX40 agonist ivuxolimab in advanced cancers. Clones were read by immunoSEQ multiplex PCR, and TCRdb kept only the in-frame ones, dropping some. The repertoire holds tens of thousands of clones, with approximately 80% as singletons. The material was CD4+ or CD8+ T cells sorted from blood, obtained in a trial of the OX40 agonist ivuxolimab. The receptors derive from an adult with an advanced solid tumor such as melanoma, head and neck, liver or kidney cancer. The CDR3 runs from the conserved cysteine through the conserved F or W. The D gene is left open where the match is weak. Expanded clones are given a class, and other clones once, few, many or no size at all.

>few|TRBJ2-7|-|TRBV6-4
CASSDSLTGQGDEQYF
TGTGCCAGCAGTGACTCCCTAACAGGCCAAGGCGACGAGCAGTACTTC
>-|TRBJ2-5|-|TRBV5-4
CASSVGGQRQETQYF
TGTGCCAGCAGCGTAGGTGGACAGCGACAAGAGACCCAGTACTTC
>-|TRBJ2-3|TRBD2|TRBV25-1
CASSTSGGALDTQYF
TGTGCCAGCAGTACTAGCGGGGGGGCCCTAGATACGCAGTATTTT
>-|TRBJ1-2|-|TRBV10-3
CAISEESKSIQWGAYGYTF
TGTGCCATCAGTGAGGAGAGTAAGAGTATCCAGTGGGGGGCCTATGGCTACACCTTC
>-|TRBJ1-1|-|TRBV19
CASSITWRAGTEAFF
TGTGCCAGTAGTATAACATGGCGGGCTGGCACTGAAGCTTTCTTT
>-|TRBJ1-6|-|TRBV18
CASSRDGKNNSPLHF
TGTGCCAGCTCCCGGGACGGGAAAAATAATTCACCCCTCCACTTT
>-|TRBJ2-5|-|TRBV13
CASSSGETQYF
TGTGCCAGCAGCTCTGGGGAGACCCAGTACTTC
>-|TRBJ1-5|-|TRBV18
CASSLMIDQPQHF
TGTGCCAGCTCACTTATGATAGATCAGCCCCAGCATTTT
>-|TRBJ2-3|-|TRBV7-3
CASSLMGSTDTQYF
TGTGCCAGCAGCTTAATGGGGAGCACAGATACGCAGTATTTT
>-|TRBJ1-3|-|TRBV7-2
CASSPLGNTIYF
TGTGCCAGCAGCCCTCTTGGAAACACCATATATTTT
>-|TRBJ2-1|TRBD1|TRBV5-1
CASSLLQGSYNEQFF
TGCGCCAGCAGCTTGTTACAGGGGTCCTACAATGAGCAGTTCTTC
>-|TRBJ1-2|-|TRBV28
CASSSPRRSGGYTF
TGTGCCAGCAGTTCCCCCCGCAGGTCGGGCGGCTACACCTTC
>-|TRBJ1-4|-|TRBV29-1
CSVVTGNEKLFF
TGCAGCGTTGTTACAGGGAATGAAAAACTGTTTTTT
>-|TRBJ2-1|TRBD2|TRBV11-2
CASSSTGTSGTNEQFF
TGTGCCAGCAGCTCTACCGGGACTAGCGGGACCAATGAGCAGTTCTTC
>-|TRBJ1-2|TRBD1|TRBV29-1
CSVASSDRVLLGGYTF
TGCAGCGTTGCATCGTCGGACAGGGTCCTTTTGGGTGGCTACACCTTC
>-|TRBJ1-5|-|TRBV18
CASSTLQGREQPQHF
TGTGCCAGCTCCACCCTACAGGGAAGGGAACAGCCCCAGCATTTT
>-|TRBJ2-7|-|TRBV27
CASSSLGGLRYEQYF
TGTGCCAGCAGTTCCCTCGGGGGTCTGCGCTACGAGCAGTACTTC
>-|TRBJ2-2|-|TRBV6-9
CASSSDGGTGELFF
TGTGCCAGCAGTTCGGACGGGGGTACCGGGGAGCTGTTTTTT
>-|TRBJ1-1|-|TRBV25-1
CASSEDGSSEAFF
TGTGCCAGCAGTGAAGATGGGTCTTCTGAAGCTTTCTTT
>-|TRBJ2-1|TRBD1|TRBV19
CASSFRRDRNNEQFF
TGTGCCAGTAGTTTCCGCCGGGACAGGAACAATGAGCAGTTCTTC
>-|TRBJ2-1|TRBD1|TRBV27
CASRTRQGKNEQFF
TGTGCCAGCAGGACCCGACAGGGGAAGAATGAGCAGTTCTTC
>-|TRBJ2-5|-|TRBV15
CATSSAFGRDGDSGGTQYF
TGTGCCACCAGCAGTGCATTCGGCCGGGACGGCGATTCCGGGGGGACCCAGTACTTC
>-|TRBJ1-1|-|TRBV14
CASSTGYTEAFF
TGTGCCAGCAGTACGGGGTACACTGAAGCTTTCTTT
>-|TRBJ2-2|-|TRBV6-5
CASSYSGLKTGELFF
TGTGCCAGCAGTTACTCTGGACTTAAAACGGGGGAGCTGTTTTTT
>-|TRBJ1-2|-|TRBV15
CATSREGFGYTF
TGTGCCACCAGCAGAGAGGGGTTTGGCTACACCTTC
>-|TRBJ2-7|TRBD1|TRBV30
CAWSEQGYEQYF
TGTGCCTGGAGTGAACAGGGGTACGAGCAGTACTTC
>-|TRBJ1-6|-|TRBV5-4
CASSSGDSPLHF
TGTGCCAGCAGTTCAGGTGATTCACCCCTCCACTTT
>-|TRBJ2-3|TRBD1|TRBV19
CASSQGQSDTQYF
TGTGCCAGTAGTCAGGGACAGTCAGATACGCAGTATTTT
>-|TRBJ2-2|-|TRBV6-4
CASSERRAGATGELFF
TGTGCCAGCAGTGAAAGGAGGGCAGGGGCCACCGGGGAGCTGTTTTTT
>-|TRBJ2-7|TRBD2|TRBV5-1
CASSFWTSDEQYF
TGCGCCAGCAGCTTTTGGACTAGCGACGAGCAGTACTTC
>-|TRBJ1-1|-|TRBV18
CATEDSPNTEAFF
TGTGCCACCGAGGACAGCCCGAACACTGAAGCTTTCTTT
>-|TRBJ2-2|TRBD2|TRBV11-2
CASSLTSGDTGELFF
TGTGCCAGCAGCTTGACTAGCGGGGACACCGGGGAGCTGTTTTTT
>-|TRBJ2-3|-|TRBV19
CASSIPGLTDTQYF
TGTGCCAGTAGTATCCCGGGACTTACAGATACGCAGTATTTT
>few|TRBJ1-6|-|TRBV5-1
CASSLGRINSPLHF
TGCGCCAGCAGCCTGGGACGGATTAATTCACCCCTCCACTTT
>-|TRBJ2-4|-|TRBV7-9
CASSLARGNIQYF
TGTGCCAGCAGCTTAGCCCGCGGTAACATTCAGTACTTC
>-|TRBJ1-4|-|TRBV5-4
CASSLQGTEKLFF
TGTGCCAGCAGCTTGCAGGGAACTGAAAAACTGTTTTTT
>-|TRBJ1-3|-|TRBV28
CASSRSGGSGNTIYF
TGTGCCAGCAGTCGCAGTGGCGGGTCGGGAAACACCATATATTTT
>-|TRBJ2-3|TRBD2|TRBV7-2
CASSLGGSDLDTQYF
TGTGCCAGCAGCTTAGGCGGGAGTGATTTAGATACGCAGTATTTT
>-|TRBJ2-1|TRBD2|TRBV5-1
CASSPTGLALDEQFF
TGCGCCAGCAGCCCAACGGGACTAGCGCTCGATGAGCAGTTCTTC
>-|TRBJ2-3|TRBD2|TRBV27
CASTQHTLAGVGPDTQYF
TGTGCCAGCACCCAACACACCCTAGCGGGAGTTGGTCCAGATACGCAGTATTTT
>few|TRBJ1-1|-|TRBV25-1
CASSQGVGTEAFF
TGTGCCAGCAGCCAGGGAGTCGGCACTGAAGCTTTCTTT
>-|TRBJ2-1|TRBD1|TRBV7-2
CASSQFPGQGAPFF
TGTGCCAGCAGCCAATTTCCGGGACAGGGGGCGCCGTTCTTC
>few|TRBJ1-5|TRBD1|TRBV28
CASSSAGQGGNQPQHF
TGTGCCAGCAGCTCTGCGGGACAGGGGGGCAATCAGCCCCAGCATTTT
>-|TRBJ2-2|-|TRBV27
CASSLEGNTGELFF
TGTGCCAGCAGTTTAGAAGGGAACACCGGGGAGCTGTTTTTT